A selection of T cell receptor beta chains follows, all from one sample in a study of blood T cell repertoires in COVID-19. The method was immunoSEQ multiplex PCR; TCRdb's version includes in-frame clones alone and lacks a portion of them. The sample shows fewer than 55,000 clones, 82% of them seen only once. The sample was peripheral blood. These receptors were collected from a woman in her sixties with acute or convalescent COVID-19. Both conserved end residues are part of each CDR3. Each record gives: clone size, D gene, J gene, V gene, CDR3 DNA, CDR3 protein. D genes are given only for firm matches. Clone size is shown for a subset of rows, as once, few, many or a class of expanded clone.

>NA|TRBD1|TRBJ2-5|TRBV2
TGTGCCAGCAGTGAGGGGACAGGGGGCCTTGAGACCCAGTACTTC
CASSEGTGGLETQYF
>NA|TRBD1|TRBJ2-3|TRBV10-3
TGTGCCTCTTCCAGGGGACAGGGGGCAGATACGCAGTATTTT
CASSRGQGADTQYF
>NA|TRBD2|TRBJ2-1|TRBV6-5
TGTGCCAGCAGTTACCTGGCTAGCGGGACTTACAATGAGCAGTTCTTC
CASSYLASGTYNEQFF
>NA|NA|TRBJ1-5|TRBV5-6
TGTGCCAGCAGCTTGTACAATCAGCCCCAGCATTTT
CASSLYNQPQHF
>NA|TRBD1|TRBJ1-3|TRBV5-4
TGTGCCAGCAGCACGGACAGGTCGACTGGAAACACCATATATTTT
CASSTDRSTGNTIYF
>NA|NA|TRBJ1-1|TRBV30
TGTGCCTGGAGATTCGGGACTGCGAACACTGAAGCTTTCTTT
CAWRFGTANTEAFF
>NA|NA|TRBJ1-4|TRBV19
TGTGCCAGTAGTATAGTGGCAGGGGTTAATGAAAAACTGTTTTTT
CASSIVAGVNEKLFF
>NA|NA|TRBJ2-1|TRBV5-1
TGCGCCAGCAGCAGGGAGTCCTACAATGAGCAGTTCTTC
CASSRESYNEQFF
>NA|TRBD1|TRBJ2-5|TRBV29-1
TGCAGCGTTGAGTTGGGGCAGGGGGCGCAGGAGACCCAGTACTTC
CSVELGQGAQETQYF
>NA|NA|TRBJ2-6|TRBV28
TGTGCCAGCAGCAAGGACAGCTCCTCCTGGGCCAACGTCCTGACTTTC
CASSKDSSSWANVLTF
>NA|TRBD1|TRBJ1-2|TRBV7-9
TGTGCCAGCAGCTACGACTCCGGGACAGGGAACTATGGCTACACCTTC
CASSYDSGTGNYGYTF
>NA|TRBD1|TRBJ2-6|TRBV9
TGTGCCAGCAGCGTGTACCGGGACAGCGCGTTCTCTGGGGCCAACGTCCTGACTTTC
CASSVYRDSAFSGANVLTF
>NA|NA|TRBJ1-2|TRBV20-1
TGCAGTGCCGTTCCGGACTATGGCTACACCTTC
CSAVPDYGYTF
>NA|NA|TRBJ2-3|TRBV5-1
TGCGCCAGTGGACATACAAGCACAGATACGCAGTATTTT
CASGHTSTDTQYF
>NA|TRBD2|TRBJ2-7|TRBV3-1/TRBV3-2
TGTGCCAGCAGCCAGGGACTAGCGGGAGGGCAGTCCTACGAGCAGTACTTC
CASSQGLAGGQSYEQYF
>NA|TRBD2|TRBJ2-3|TRBV3-1/TRBV3-2
TGTGCCAGCAGCCACTTCGGAGCGGGGGGGCGAGATACGCAGTATTTT
CASSHFGAGGRDTQYF
>NA|NA|TRBJ1-2|TRBV27
TGTGCCAGCTCCCAGCGAGGGAGGAAGGATGGCTACACCTTC
CASSQRGRKDGYTF
>NA|TRBD2|TRBJ2-5|TRBV5-8
TGTGCCAGCAGCTTGAGTAGCGGGGGACAAGAGACCCAGTACTTC
CASSLSSGGQETQYF
>NA|NA|TRBJ2-3|TRBV2
TGTGCCAGCAGTGATACTAGAGGCACAGATACGCAGTATTTT
CASSDTRGTDTQYF
>once|TRBD2|TRBJ2-5|TRBV5-4
TGTGCCAGCAGCCGCTGGACTAGCAGCCAAGAGACCCAGTACTTC
CASSRWTSSQETQYF
>few|TRBD2|TRBJ2-1|TRBV9
TGTGCCAGCAGCGTCGGGACTAGCGGGGAGAGTAAGGGAAGGGAGCAGTTCTTC
CASSVGTSGESKGREQFF
>NA|NA|TRBJ2-3|TRBV4-2
TGTGCCAGCAGCCAAGGGACTCGTACTAGCACAGATACGCAGTATTTT
CASSQGTRTSTDTQYF
>NA|NA|TRBJ1-1|TRBV4-1
TGCGCCAGCAGCCCGGGGTGGAACACTGAAGCTTTCTTT
CASSPGWNTEAFF
>NA|NA|TRBJ2-7|TRBV7-6
TGTGCCAGCAGCTTAGAGGCCAGGGCCGGTTTCGACGAGCAGTACTTC
CASSLEARAGFDEQYF
>NA|NA|TRBJ2-1|TRBV21-1
TGTGCCAGCAGCAAACTCGGTGGGAGGGCGTTCTCTGAGCAGTTCTTC
CASSKLGGRAFSEQFF
>NA|NA|TRBJ1-1|TRBV20-1
TGCAGCGCGCAGGGGAACACTGAAGCTTTCTTT
CSAQGNTEAFF
>medium-sized|NA|TRBJ1-6|TRBV5-1
TGCGCCAGCAGCTCAGGTCGTTCACCCCTCCACTTT
CASSSGRSPLHF
>NA|NA|TRBJ1-6|TRBV6-5
TGTGCCAGCAGTTACGGGGGGTCACCCCTCCACTTT
CASSYGGSPLHF
>NA|NA|TRBJ2-1|TRBV2
TGTGCCAGCAGTGAATTCGCAGGGCCGTTGGGTGAGCAGTTCTTC
CASSEFAGPLGEQFF
>NA|TRBD2|TRBJ2-2|TRBV5-4
TGTGCCAGCAGCTTCGGGGGGGGCACCGGGGAGCTGTTTTTT
CASSFGGGTGELFF